This T cell receptor (beta chain) was profiled in a study of blood T cell repertoires in COVID-19. Study-wide context: Researchers got acute and convalescent COVID-19 samples from the United States, Italy and Spain.

In the original analysis: Amplifying reference gene primers gave estimates of nucleated cell counts. The data were produced by immunoSEQ multiplex PCR, yet TCRdb's version contains in-frame clones alone and is incomplete. V, J and clone size were drawn from that table, and D and trimming were deduced from the DNA. Of 95,000 to 150,000 clones listed, around nine tenths are singletons. The V end lost 8 bases, the J end lost 8 bases, and 9 bases lay between the germline ends. Germline V gene sequence: CDR1 MDHEN, CDR2 SYDVKM. The CDR3 runs 11 residues. The clonotype originates from a man aged 45-65 years with COVID-19, enrolled during active disease. The V call is TRBV28, the J call TRBJ1-4, with no clear D. The sequencing input was peripheral blood. The CDR3 loop is CASGYSEKLFF. In DNA, the CDR3 is TGTGCCAGCGGCTACAGCGAAAAACTGTTTTTT.